The 21 T cell receptor beta chains below all came from one sample that was sequenced in a study of Graves' ophthalmopathy and Graves' hyperthyroidism. The authors amplified TCR beta CDR3 regions, and they did so from RNA transcripts for repertoire sequencing. Scientists carried out first-round RT-PCR using HTBI primers and then a second-round multiplex PCR. TCRdb passed the multiplex PCR reads through MiXCR, listing each CDR3 protein once. The sample lists about 500,000 distinct CDR3 sequences, roughly 14% seen once, with roughly 10% in the top ten. The sample comprised blood. The receptors originated from a woman between 25 and 40 years old with Graves' ophthalmopathy.

With regard to this clonotype: A read error may explain this, as a much larger clone is one base away. The chain uses TRBV20-1 and TRBJ2-5, with 9 bases fitting TRBD2. V gave up 3 bases and J gave up 3 bases; unmatched junction bases: 2. CDR1 is DFQATT and CDR2 is SNEGSKA in the germline V gene (reference sequence). CDR3 length: 13 amino acids. The CDR3 reads CSASIAGEETQYF. CDR3 coding DNA: TGCAGTGCTAGTATAGCGGGAGAAGAGACCCAGTACTTC.

The sample holds many counts of this clonotype. The rearrangement joins TRBV6-2 or TRBV6-3 to TRBJ2-7, with D hard to call. V was shortened by 0 bases and J by 1 base, with 7 bases between the two germline ends. The CDR3 runs to 14 residues. The germline gives CDR1 MNHEY, CDR2 SVGEGT. CDR3 sequence reads: CASSYSSRSYEQYF. The CDR3 DNA is TGTGCCAGCAGTTACTCGTCACGGTCCTACGAGCAGTACTTC.

There are many counts of this clonotype. V and J are TRBV28 and TRBJ1-2; 8 bases map to TRBD1. The CDR3 sequence is 14 residues long. Trimming cost V 4 bases and J 7 bases; bases outside gene matches: 8. Germline assignment: CDR1 MDHEN and CDR2 SYDVKM. The CDR3 reads CASSSDRVALGYTF. CDR3 nucleotide sequence: TGTGCCAGCAGTTCGGACAGGGTGGCCCTTGGCTACACCTTC.

Ten or more counts support this clonotype. The chain uses TRBV24-1 and TRBJ2-7; no reliable D call. The V gene lost 6 bases and the J gene lost 0 bases, with 11 bases spanning the gap. This CDR3 region has 14 residues. The germline V gene encodes CDR1 KGHDR and CDR2 SFDVKD. CDR3 sequence: CATSTTRSSYEQYF. The CDR3 DNA reads as TGTGCCACCAGTACAACCCGGAGCTCCTACGAGCAGTACTTC.

This rearrangement joins TRBV19 to TRBJ2-1, with 9 nucleotides matching TRBD2. Germline assignment: CDR1 LNHDA and CDR2 SQIVND (reference sequence). The CDR3 totals 15 residues. Unmatched junction bases numbered 2, after V lost 3 bases and J lost 2 bases. CDR3 residues: CASSMTSGPYNEQFF. Written as DNA, the CDR3 is TGTGCCAGTAGTATGACTAGCGGCCCCTACAATGAGCAGTTCTTC.

This clonotype was found many times. The CDR3: CASSERPNSGNTIYF. The DNA of the CDR3 is TGCGCCAGCAGTGAGCGGCCTAACTCTGGAAACACCATATATTTT. The chain has TRBV10-1 and TRBJ1-3; D is undetermined. V lost 2 bases and J lost 0, with 8 bases in between. The CDR3 is 15 amino acids. CDR1 and CDR2 (germline): WNHNN, SYGVQD (reference sequence).

This clonotype was counted many times. The chain uses TRBV6-5 and TRBJ1-2; 9 bases agree with TRBD1. The germline V gene encodes CDR1 MNHEY and CDR2 SVGAGI. The CDR3 has 15 residues. The V and J ends lost 5 bases and 6 bases, in that order; junction bases with no gene match: 10. CDR3 sequence: CASSTSRDRVNGYTF. CDR3 nucleotides: TGTGCCAGCAGTACTTCCCGGGACAGGGTTAATGGCTACACCTTC.

At least ten counts were recorded for this clonotype. One base away lies a much larger clone, so this may be a sequencing read error. This chain uses TRBV27 with TRBJ1-6, with TRBD1 matching over 7 bases. CDR1 is MNHEY, CDR2 SMNVEV, per germline (reference sequence). The CDR3 consists of 14 residues. With V trimmed by 7 bases and J by 15 bases, 15 bases remained unmatched. This CDR3 is CASKPTGLLIHLHF. The CDR3 DNA reads as TGTGCCAGCAAACCGACAGGGCTCCTGATACACCTCCACTTT.

This clonotype was found many times. The V gene is TRBV12-3 or TRBV12-4, the J gene TRBJ2-7; 9 bases agree with TRBD1. V lost 6 bases, J lost 5 bases, and 8 bases stayed unmatched. This CDR3 spans 14 amino acids. CDR3 sequence (DNA): TGTGCCAGCAGGGCCCGGGACAGGGTGAACGAGCAGTACTTC. Protein product: CASRARDRVNEQYF.

This clonotype was observed many times. The chain has TRBV20-1 and TRBJ2-2; D is unclear. The CDR3 covers 13 residues. CDR1 and CDR2 (germline): DFQATT, SNEGSKA (reference sequence). The V end lost 5 bases, the J end lost 9 bases, and 16 bases lay between the germline ends. CDR3 protein: CSAAGPNRRELFF. CDR3 in DNA: TGCAGTGCTGCCGGGCCCAACCGCAGGGAGCTGTTTTTT.

This clonotype was counted at least ten times. The chain joins TRBV20-1 to TRBJ2-7; D unclear. This CDR3 spans 14 amino acids. V lost 0 bases, J lost 2 bases, and 11 bases lay in between. Looked up from germline, CDR1 is DFQATT and CDR2 is SNEGSKA (reference sequence). DNA for the CDR3: TGCAGTGCTAGAGAGGGCAGGAGTACCTACGAGCAGTACTTC. It specifies CSAREGRSTYEQYF.

V and J are TRBV30 and TRBJ1-5, with TRBD1 identical over 9 bases. Trimming took 3 bases from V and 5 from J; bases not matched to a gene: 5. The CDR3 consists of 14 residues. Germline V lookup: CDR1 GTSNPN, CDR2 SVGIG (reference sequence). CDR3 amino acids: CAWSLQGAYQPQHF. The CDR3 bases are TGTGCCTGGAGCCTACAGGGGGCGTATCAGCCCCAGCATTTT. Together with reference TRBV30 and TRBJ1-5, the CDR3 gives the full variable domain: SQTIHQWPATLVQPVGSPLSLECTVEGTSNPNLYWYRQAAGRGLQLLFYSVGIGQISSEVPQNLSASRPQDRQFILSSKKLLLSDSGFYLCAWSLQGAYQPQHFGDGTRLSIL.

This clonotype was detected ten times or more. Here the CDR3 omits its conserved ending phenylalanine or tryptophan, so a read error is the likely source. This chain connects TRBV12-3 or TRBV12-4 to TRBJ1-2; TRBD1 is a possible D gene (6 bases). CDR3 length equals 17 residues. Trimming stripped 6 bases from V and 4 bases from J, with 24 bases between. CDR3 nucleotide sequence: TGTGCCAGCAGCCTATTGGCCTTCGAAGGACAGACCTATGGCTACACCTCC. Amino acid sequence: CASSLLAFEGQTYGYTS.

This clonotype was seen repeatedly, ten times or more. V is TRBV2 and J is TRBJ1-1; D call uncertain. Germline loops: CDR1 SNHLY, CDR2 FYNNEI. The V end was cut by 5 bases, the J end by 5 bases, with 9 bases between. CDR3 length equals 12 residues. CDR3 amino acids: CASSQFVTEAFF. The CDR3 DNA is TGTGCCAGCAGTCAATTTGTGACTGAAGCTTTCTTT.

This clonotype was detected ten times or more. The chain carries TRBV15 and TRBJ1-5; no definite D call. The V gene lost 0 bases and the J gene lost 5 bases, with 14 bases spanning the gap. This CDR3 is 16 amino acids long. CDR1 is LNHNV and CDR2 is YYDKDF in the germline V gene (reference sequence). CDR3 bases: TGTGCCACCAGCAGAGATCCTGTTAGGGCCGATCAGCCCCAGCATTTT. It specifies CATSRDPVRADQPQHF.

The chain recombines TRBV28 with TRBJ2-7; the match to TRBD1 covers 9 bases. The ends lost 7 bases at V and 3 bases at J; junction bases unmatched: 7. The CDR3 consists of 14 residues. Germline V gene sequence: CDR1 MDHEN, CDR2 SYDVKM. CDR3 bases: TGTGCCAGCAACCAACCGGGACAGGGCTACGAGCAGTACTTC. It specifies CASNQPGQGYEQYF.

J is TRBJ2-3 and V is TRBV11-2, with 7 bases matching TRBD1. The CDR3 is made up of 16 amino acids. Trimming cost V 6 bases and J 0 bases; bases outside gene matches: 9. Germline V CDR1 and CDR2: SGHAT, FQNNGV. This CDR3 is CASSSTGVRSTDTQYF. CDR3 nucleotides: TGTGCCAGCAGTTCAACAGGGGTCCGAAGCACAGATACGCAGTATTTT.

The chain joins TRBV6-2 or TRBV6-3 to TRBJ2-5; TRBD2 matches 7 bases. Germline trimming cut 3 bases from V and 3 bases from J; bases unmatched to any gene: 7. This CDR3 region has 15 residues. CDR1 is MNHEY, CDR2 SVGEGT, per germline. CDR3 sequence (DNA): TGTGCCAGCAGTTATTTGCGGGAGTGGGAAGAGACCCAGTACTTC. Protein: CASSYLREWEETQYF.

This clonotype was counted many times. The V call is TRBV7-3, the J call TRBJ2-5; D is uncertain. CDR1 and CDR2 (germline): SGHTA, FQGTGA. The germline V and J ends were trimmed by 0 bases and 0 bases, with 8 bases remaining between them. The CDR3 is 15 residues long. The CDR3: CASSLTWADQETQYF. The CDR3, as DNA: TGTGCCAGCAGCTTAACGTGGGCGGACCAAGAGACCCAGTACTTC.

There are many counts of this clonotype. The chain links TRBV30 to TRBJ2-5; D gene unclear. The CDR3 spans 12 residues. Germline V lookup: CDR1 GTSNPN, CDR2 SVGIG (reference sequence). Deletions cut 1 base from V and 3 bases from J, with 6 bases between. The CDR3 loop reads CAWSGSEETQYF. Written as DNA, the CDR3 is TGTGCCTGGAGTGGGTCGGAAGAGACCCAGTACTTC.

The sample holds many counts of this clonotype. Given a much more abundant clone one base away, this may be a read error. J is TRBJ2-5 and V is TRBV7-2; D not resolved. The CDR3 runs to 13 residues. Trimming took 2 bases from V and 5 from J, leaving 9 bases between them. Germline CDR1 SGHTA, CDR2 FQGNSA. The CDR3 sequence is CASSLNKVETQYF. The CDR3 nucleotides are TGTGCCAGCAGCTTAAACAAGGTCGAGACCCAGTACTTC. The whole variable domain, filled in from reference TRBV7-2 and TRBJ2-5, reads GAGVSQSPSNKVTEKGKDVELRCDPISGHTALYWYRQSLGQGLEFLIYFQGNSAPDKSGLPSDRFSAERTGGSVSTLTIQRTQQEDSAVYLCASSLNKVETQYFGPGTRLLVL.